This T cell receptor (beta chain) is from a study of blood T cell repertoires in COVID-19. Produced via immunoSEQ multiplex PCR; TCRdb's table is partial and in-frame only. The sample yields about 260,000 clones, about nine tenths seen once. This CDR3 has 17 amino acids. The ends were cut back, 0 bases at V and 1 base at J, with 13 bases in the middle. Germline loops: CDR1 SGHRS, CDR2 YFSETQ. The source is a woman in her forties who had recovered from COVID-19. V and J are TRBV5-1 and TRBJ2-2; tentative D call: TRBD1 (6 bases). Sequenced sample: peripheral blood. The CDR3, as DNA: TGCGCCAGCAGCTTGGGTCTTACAGGGATGAACACCGGGGAGCTGTTTTTT. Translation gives CASSLGLTGMNTGELFF.